These T cell receptor beta chains were read from a single sample in a study of spatial heterogeneity in lung cancer. TCRdb passed the 5' RACE reads through MiXCR, listing each CDR3 protein once. Here the sample spans approximately 9,600 distinct CDR3 sequences, roughly 5.5% being singletons. The sample was lung tumor tissue, taken at surgery. The receptors originated from a female donor with early-stage non-small cell lung cancer. CDR3s include the opening cysteine and the closing phenylalanine or tryptophan. A D gene is named only where the DNA matches it firmly. Size is omitted from some rows. Given values are once, few, many or a class for expanded clones.

j_call,v_call,d_call,clone_size,cdr3_aa,cdr3_nt
TRBJ2-2,TRBV19,TRBD1,-,CASKPIGTGRAVAGELFF,TGTGCCAGTAAACCCATAGGGACAGGGAGGGCGGTCGCCGGGGAGCTGTTTTTT
TRBJ2-3,TRBV3-1,TRBD2,-,CASSQASGGSTDTQYF,TGTGCCAGCAGCCAAGCTAGCGGGGGAAGCACAGATACGCAGTATTTT
TRBJ2-7,TRBV12-3/TRBV12-4,TRBD1,many,CASSPRTGYYEQYF,TGTGCCAGCAGTCCCAGGACAGGATACTACGAGCAGTACTTC
TRBJ2-5,TRBV29-1,TRBD1,-,CSYRGQETQYF,TGCAGTTACAGGGGCCAAGAGACCCAGTACTTC
TRBJ2-3,TRBV7-2,TRBD1,many,CASSLWDRGTDTQYF,TGTGCCAGCAGCTTATGGGACAGGGGCACAGATACGCAGTATTTT
TRBJ2-5,TRBV20-1,TRBD2,many,CSATLGTSGSRNQETQYF,TGCAGTGCTACGCTGGGGACTAGCGGGAGCAGAAATCAAGAGACCCAGTACTTC
TRBJ2-5,TRBV12-5,-,many,CASALSEGTQYF,TGTGCTAGCGCGTTATCGGAAGGGACCCAGTACTTC
TRBJ1-1,TRBV28,-,medium-sized,CASSMEVTEAFF,TGTGCCAGCAGTATGGAGGTCACTGAAGCTTTCTTT
TRBJ1-3,TRBV30,-,few,CAWTGTGNTIYF,TGTGCCTGGACGGGGACTGGAAACACCATATATTTT
TRBJ2-7,TRBV18,TRBD2,many,CASSIAGGTREQYF,TGTGCCAGCTCAATAGCGGGAGGGACCCGGGAGCAGTACTTC
TRBJ1-5,TRBV20-1,TRBD1,medium-sized,CSARTGGGNQPQHF,TGCAGTGCTAGGACAGGGGGCGGCAATCAGCCCCAGCATTTT
TRBJ1-1,TRBV27,-,many,CASSRRLRDTEAFF,TGTGCCAGCAGTAGGCGACTCCGGGACACTGAAGCTTTCTTT
TRBJ1-1,TRBV7-8,-,many,CASSRGRDTEAFF,TGTGCCAGCAGCCGCGGACGGGACACTGAAGCTTTCTTT
TRBJ1-5,TRBV7-2,TRBD1,medium-sized,CASSPGQVGQPQHF,TGTGCCAGCAGCCCCGGACAGGTGGGTCAGCCCCAGCATTTT
TRBJ2-3,TRBV9,TRBD2,many,CASSVRASGGGTDTQYF,TGTGCCAGCAGCGTAAGGGCTAGCGGGGGAGGGACAGATACGCAGTATTTT
TRBJ2-5,TRBV6-5,-,-,CASSYSWGQETQYF,TGTGCCAGCAGTTACTCGTGGGGGCAAGAGACCCAGTACTTC
TRBJ2-5,TRBV7-7,TRBD1,many,CASSLDLLQGQETQYF,TGTGCCAGCAGCTTAGACCTCCTACAGGGGCAAGAGACCCAGTACTTC
TRBJ2-3,TRBV6-6,TRBD1,many,CASSNPSGQPLADTQYF,TGTGCCAGCAGTAACCCATCGGGACAGCCCTTGGCAGATACGCAGTATTTT
TRBJ2-3,TRBV7-2,-,many,CASSPPGIFTDTQYF,TGTGCCAGCAGCCCCCCGGGGATCTTCACAGATACGCAGTATTTT
TRBJ2-7,TRBV10-3,-,many,CAISNDVSTAYEQYF,TGTGCCATCAGTAACGACGTCTCCACCGCCTACGAGCAGTACTTC
TRBJ1-1,TRBV28,-,-,CASSQGGKVYTEAFF,TGTGCCAGCAGCCAAGGGGGGAAGGTGTACACTGAAGCTTTCTTT
TRBJ2-7,TRBV6-5,-,many,CASSAIGQGTYEQYF,TGTGCCAGCAGTGCCATCGGGCAGGGGACCTACGAGCAGTACTTC
TRBJ2-2,TRBV5-4,TRBD1,many,CASRAGGGTGELFF,TGTGCCAGCAGAGCAGGGGGTGGCACCGGGGAGCTGTTTTTT
TRBJ2-3,TRBV5-4,-,many,CASSLILADTQYF,TGTGCCAGCAGCTTGATTTTGGCAGATACGCAGTATTTT
TRBJ2-7,TRBV30,-,many,CAWSVGQGGGEQYF,TGTGCCTGGAGTGTAGGGCAGGGGGGAGGCGAGCAGTACTTC
TRBJ2-1,TRBV7-2,TRBD2,many,CASSLVSGATPLINEQFF,TGTGCCAGCAGCTTAGTTAGCGGGGCTACCCCTTTAATCAATGAGCAGTTCTTC
TRBJ1-5,TRBV5-1,TRBD1,many,CASSLETGAQPQHF,TGCGCCAGCAGCTTGGAGACAGGGGCCCAGCCCCAGCATTTT
TRBJ2-1,TRBV4-1,TRBD2,medium-sized,CASSTLLLAGTYNEQFF,TGCGCCAGCAGCACCCTACTACTAGCGGGGACCTACAATGAGCAGTTCTTC
TRBJ2-3,TRBV6-5,-,many,CASSYSTGPGPDTQYF,TGTGCCAGCAGTTACTCGACAGGCCCCGGCCCAGATACGCAGTATTTT
TRBJ2-6,TRBV4-2,-,few,CASSQGTGANVLTF,TGTGCCAGCAGCCAAGGGACGGGGGCCAACGTCCTGACTTTC
TRBJ1-4,TRBV20-1,-,medium-sized,CSASGGTATNEKLFF,TGCAGTGCTAGCGGGGGAACAGCAACTAATGAAAAACTGTTTTTT
TRBJ1-4,TRBV29-1,-,many,CSVEVGRGNEKLFF,TGCAGCGTTGAAGTGGGAAGGGGGAATGAAAAACTGTTTTTT
TRBJ2-1,TRBV6-2/TRBV6-3,-,many,CASSSHTGPSYNEQFF,TGTGCCAGCAGCTCACACACTGGCCCCTCCTACAATGAGCAGTTCTTC
TRBJ1-3,TRBV6-1,-,many,CASSEVTGPNTIYF,TGTGCCAGCAGTGAAGTGACCGGGCCAAACACCATATATTTT
TRBJ1-2,TRBV10-3,-,many,CAISPPSSASGYTF,TGTGCCATCAGTCCCCCCTCGTCCGCCAGCGGCTACACCTTC
TRBJ2-2,TRBV30,-,large,CAPSWLSTGELFF,TGTGCCCCCAGTTGGCTGAGCACCGGGGAGCTGTTTTTT
TRBJ2-7,TRBV12-3/TRBV12-4,-,-,CASSLKELYEQYF,TGTGCCAGCAGTTTAAAAGAGCTATACGAGCAGTACTTC
TRBJ1-6,TRBV7-2,-,-,CASSTLGVRNSPLHF,TGTGCCAGCAGCACTCTGGGAGTAAGGAATTCACCCCTCCACTTT
TRBJ1-1,TRBV7-9,-,many,CASSPRGGWVTEAFF,TGTGCCAGCAGCCCACGCGGGGGGTGGGTCACTGAAGCTTTCTTT
TRBJ1-6,TRBV6-2/TRBV6-3,-,many,CASSLPWGSPLHF,TGTGCCAGCAGCCTACCATGGGGTTCACCCCTCCACTTT
TRBJ2-2,TRBV5-4,-,few,CASSLPGDTGELFF,TGTGCCAGCAGCTTGCCTGGGGACACCGGGGAGCTGTTTTTT
TRBJ2-3,TRBV3-1,TRBD2,few,CASSQSHSGADTQYF,TGTGCCAGCAGCCAGAGCCACAGCGGGGCAGATACGCAGTATTTT
TRBJ2-4,TRBV25-1,-,many,CARDVTLGAKNIQYF,TGTGCCCGGGACGTGACCTTAGGGGCCAAAAACATTCAGTACTTC
TRBJ2-7,TRBV19,-,-,CASRGDTYEQYF,TGTGCCAGCAGAGGGGACACCTACGAGCAGTACTTC
TRBJ1-1,TRBV5-6,TRBD1,few,CASSLQGQGGTEAFF,TGTGCCAGCAGCCTCCAAGGACAGGGCGGCACTGAAGCTTTCTTT
TRBJ1-1,TRBV6-2/TRBV6-3,-,many,CASSWRQGTFF,TGTGCCAGCAGTTGGCGGCAGGGTACTTTCTTT
TRBJ1-5,TRBV7-2,-,large,CASSLQPNQPQHF,TGTGCCAGCAGCTTGCAGCCCAATCAGCCCCAGCATTTT